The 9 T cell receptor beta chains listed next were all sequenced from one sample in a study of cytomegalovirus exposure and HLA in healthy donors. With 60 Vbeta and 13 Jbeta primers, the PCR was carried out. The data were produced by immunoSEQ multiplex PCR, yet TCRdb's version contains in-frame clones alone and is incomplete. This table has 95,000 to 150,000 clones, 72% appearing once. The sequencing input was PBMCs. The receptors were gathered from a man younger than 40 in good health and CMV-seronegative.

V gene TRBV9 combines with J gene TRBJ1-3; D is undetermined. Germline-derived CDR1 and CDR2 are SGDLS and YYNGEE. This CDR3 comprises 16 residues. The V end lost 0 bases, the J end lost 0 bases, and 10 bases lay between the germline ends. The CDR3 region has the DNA TGTGCCAGCAGCGTAGACCCGGGGTTCTCTGGAAACACCATATATTTT. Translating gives CASSVDPGFSGNTIYF.

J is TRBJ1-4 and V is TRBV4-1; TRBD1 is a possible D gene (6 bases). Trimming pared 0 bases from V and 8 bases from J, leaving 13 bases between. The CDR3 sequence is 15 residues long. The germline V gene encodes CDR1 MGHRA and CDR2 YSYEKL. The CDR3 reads CASSQDRAGDEKLFF. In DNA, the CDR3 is TGCGCCAGCAGCCAAGATAGGGCAGGGGACGAAAAACTGTTTTTT.

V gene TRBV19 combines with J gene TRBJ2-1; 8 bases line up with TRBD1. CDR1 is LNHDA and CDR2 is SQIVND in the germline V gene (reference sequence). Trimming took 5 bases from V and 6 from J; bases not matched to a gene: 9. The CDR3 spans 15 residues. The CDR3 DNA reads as TGTGCCAGTAGTCCAGACAGGGGTTTCGGCAATGAGCAGTTCTTC. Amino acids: CASSPDRGFGNEQFF.

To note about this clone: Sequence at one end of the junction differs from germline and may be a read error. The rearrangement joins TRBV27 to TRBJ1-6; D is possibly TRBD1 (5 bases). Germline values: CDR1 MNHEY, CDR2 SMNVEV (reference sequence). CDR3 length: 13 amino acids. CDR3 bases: TGTGCCAGCAGTTATCCGGGGGATTCGCCCCTCCACTTT. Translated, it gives CASSYPGDSPLHF.

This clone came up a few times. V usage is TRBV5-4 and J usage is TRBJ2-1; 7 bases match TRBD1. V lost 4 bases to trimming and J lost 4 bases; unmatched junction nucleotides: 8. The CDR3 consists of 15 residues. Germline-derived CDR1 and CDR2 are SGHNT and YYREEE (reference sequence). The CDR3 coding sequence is TGTGCCAGCAGCGGGGCCACAGGGGATTACAATGAGCAGTTCTTC. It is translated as CASSGATGDYNEQFF.

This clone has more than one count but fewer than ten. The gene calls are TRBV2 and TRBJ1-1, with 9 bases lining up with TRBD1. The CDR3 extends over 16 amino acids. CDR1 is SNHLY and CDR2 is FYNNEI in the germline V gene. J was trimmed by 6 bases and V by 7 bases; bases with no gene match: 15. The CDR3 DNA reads TGTGCCAGCATCCTATCCGGGACAGGGAGGTCTTCTGAAGCTTTCTTT. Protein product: CASILSGTGRSSEAFF.

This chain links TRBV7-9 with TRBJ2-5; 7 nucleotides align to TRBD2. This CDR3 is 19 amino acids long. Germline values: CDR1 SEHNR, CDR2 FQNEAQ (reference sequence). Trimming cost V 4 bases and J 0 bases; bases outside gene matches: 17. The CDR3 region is CASSYYAAGTTPYQETQYF. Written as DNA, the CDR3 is TGTGCCAGCAGCTATTATGCCGCCGGGACTACCCCGTACCAAGAGACCCAGTACTTC.

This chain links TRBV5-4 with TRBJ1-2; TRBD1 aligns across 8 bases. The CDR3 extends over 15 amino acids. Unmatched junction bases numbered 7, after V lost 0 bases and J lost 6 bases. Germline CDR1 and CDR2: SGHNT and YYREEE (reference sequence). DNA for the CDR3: TGTGCCAGCAGCTTGGAGAATGGCAGGGGGCATGGCTACACCTTC. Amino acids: CASSLENGRGHGYTF.

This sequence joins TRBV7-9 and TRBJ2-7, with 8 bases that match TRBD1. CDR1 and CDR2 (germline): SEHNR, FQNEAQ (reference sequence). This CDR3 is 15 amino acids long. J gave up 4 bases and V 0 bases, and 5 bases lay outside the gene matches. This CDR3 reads CASSLAQGASYEQYF. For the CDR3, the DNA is TGTGCCAGCAGCTTAGCGCAGGGGGCATCGTACGAGCAGTACTTC.